This T cell receptor beta chain was observed in a study of circulating and synovial CD4+ cells in juvenile arthritis. Findings and limits, study-wide: These repertoires were less diverse than bulk blood CD4 repertoires. Compared with bulk blood, circulating pathogenic-like lymphocytes shared substantially more CDR3 sequences with synovial T cells.

Clones were sequenced by immunoSEQ multiplex PCR, and TCRdb holds only the in-frame ones, with some missing. The sample lists about 1,600 clones, around 96% occurring once. Donors were patients with active juvenile idiopathic arthritis. Germline V CDR1 and CDR2: ENHRY, SYGVKD. The ends lost 3 bases at V and 6 bases at J; junction bases unmatched: 8. This CDR3 region has 15 residues. Note on this clone: The antigen is not known.

The V and J genes are TRBV10-3 and TRBJ2-7, with 10 bases aligning to TRBD1. This clonotype was obtained from a human donor with juvenile idiopathic arthritis. The sequencing sample was made of CD4+ T cells from synovial fluid. This chain's CDR3 is CAISDMDRGSREQYF. CDR3 DNA sequence: TGTGCCATCAGTGACATGGACAGGGGGAGTCGCGAGCAGTACTTC.